The 2 T cell receptor beta chains presented below share a single source sample, sequenced in a study of immune evolution from preneoplasia to lung adenocarcinoma. Produced via immunoSEQ multiplex PCR; TCRdb's table is partial and in-frame only. The repertoire includes about 6,600 clones, approximately 75% of them detected once, and around 10% sits in the top ten. The specimen sequenced was FFPE adjacent normal lung tissue. These receptors were collected from a donor at least 70 years old with lung adenocarcinoma.

This clone is categorized as medium-sized. The gene calls are TRBV6-5 and TRBJ1-2; D is unresolved. Trimming cost V 0 bases and J 3 bases, with 8 bases left between them. The CDR3 has 14 residues. Germline CDR1 is MNHEY and CDR2 is SVGAGI. This CDR3 reads CASSYSPSDYGYTF. The CDR3 nucleotides read TGTGCCAGCAGTTACTCGCCGTCGGACTATGGCTACACCTTC.

The J gene is TRBJ2-1, the V gene TRBV27; unclear D gene. V lost 6 bases and J lost 5, with 8 bases in between. The CDR3 spans 12 residues. Germline V gene data show CDR1 as MNHEY and CDR2 as SMNVEV (reference sequence). DNA for the CDR3: TGTGCCAGCAGGATGTGGAACAATGAGCAGTTCTTC. This gives the protein CASRMWNNEQFF.